Shown below are 30 T cell receptor beta chains from a single sample sequenced in a study of T cell changes during pregnancy in multiple sclerosis. Assay: immunoSEQ multiplex PCR; the TCRdb copy retains only in-frame clones and omits some. The table lists fewer than 70,000 clones, about 90% of them singletons. This material consisted of peripheral blood, taken in the second trimester of pregnancy. The receptors come from a female donor in good health, enrolled as a control in a pregnancy study.

V and J are TRBV19 and TRBJ2-5; the match to TRBD2 covers 10 bases. Germline assignment: CDR1 LNHDA and CDR2 SQIVND (reference sequence). With V trimmed by 2 bases and J by 5 bases, 8 bases remained unmatched. This CDR3 region has 16 residues. The CDR3 here is CASSISKRGGWETQYF. In DNA, the CDR3 is TGTGCCAGTAGTATATCCAAGCGGGGGGGTTGGGAGACCCAGTACTTC.

The chain combines TRBV7-2 with TRBJ2-1, with TRBD1 matching over 7 bases. The V gene's germline CDR1 is SGHTA and CDR2 FQGNSA. V was clipped by 9 bases and J by 3 bases; unmatched bases: 2. There are 12 residues in the CDR3. Written as DNA, the CDR3 is TGTGCCAGAAGGGACAGCTACAATGAGCAGTTCTTC. Protein product: CARRDSYNEQFF. The full variable domain, with the rest looked up from reference TRBV7-2 and TRBJ2-1, is GAGVSQSPSNKVTEKGKDVELRCDPISGHTALYWYRQSLGQGLEFLIYFQGNSAPDKSGLPSDRFSAERTGGSVSTLTIQRTQQEDSAVYLCARRDSYNEQFFGPGTRLTVL.

This clone was detected once. The genes are TRBV18 and TRBJ1-1, with D unclear. Germline values: CDR1 KGHSH, CDR2 LQKENI. V dropped 4 bases and J dropped 4 bases, with 16 bases sitting between them. CDR3 length: 15 amino acids. CDR3 residues: CASSLKAQRTTEAFF. In DNA, the CDR3 is TGTGCCAGCTCACTAAAAGCACAGCGGACCACTGAAGCTTTCTTT.

The CDR3 protein is CASSFVAGVEQFF. CDR3 sequence (DNA): TGTGCCAGCAGTTTTGTAGCGGGAGTTGAGCAGTTCTTC. J is TRBJ2-1 and V is TRBV27; 9 bases are a match to TRBD2. The CDR3 is made up of 13 amino acids. V was pared by 3 bases and J by 9 bases, with 3 bases of the junction left unmatched. The V gene's germline CDR1 is MNHEY and CDR2 SMNVEV (reference sequence).

This chain joins TRBV7-2 and TRBJ2-3, with unresolved D. The CDR3 has 12 residues. CDR1 and CDR2 (germline): SGHTA, FQGNSA. Trimming took 6 bases from V and 3 from J, leaving 7 bases between them. CDR3 sequence reads: CASRRLTDTQYF. For the CDR3, the DNA is TGTGCCAGCAGGAGGCTAACAGATACGCAGTATTTT. Filled out from reference TRBV7-2 and TRBJ2-3, the complete variable domain reads GAGVSQSPSNKVTEKGKDVELRCDPISGHTALYWYRQSLGQGLEFLIYFQGNSAPDKSGLPSDRFSAERTGGSVSTLTIQRTQQEDSAVYLCASRRLTDTQYFGPGTRLTVL.

The J gene is TRBJ2-7, the V gene TRBV4-3; D might be TRBD1 (6 bases). CDR3 size: 15 residues. The V gene lost 4 bases and the J gene lost 0 bases, with 13 bases spanning the gap. Germline lookup yields CDR1 LGHNA and CDR2 YSLEER. The DNA of the CDR3 is TGCGCCAGCAGCCCAGGGGTCCGCAGCTCCTACGAGCAGTACTTC. This translates into CASSPGVRSSYEQYF.

This sequence joins TRBV7-9 and TRBJ1-3, with D possibly being TRBD1 (6 bases). Looked up from germline, CDR1 is SEHNR and CDR2 is FQNEAQ (reference sequence). The CDR3 consists of 14 residues. The ends were cut back, 1 base at V and 4 bases at J, with 8 bases in the middle. CDR3 coding DNA: TGTGCCAGCAGCTTAGAGGGGGTCGGAAACACCATATATTTT. This translates into CASSLEGVGNTIYF.

The CDR3 DNA reads as TGTGCCATCAGTGACCTAGCCGGGACAGACTACGAGCAGTACTTC. It translates to CAISDLAGTDYEQYF. The rearrangement links TRBV10-3 to TRBJ2-7; 7 bases are shared with TRBD1. Germline assignment: CDR1 ENHRY and CDR2 SYGVKD. CDR3 length: 15 amino acids. V dropped 3 bases and J dropped 3; count of bases not matched to a gene: 8.

This clone has a handful of counts. The chain has TRBV2 and TRBJ1-5, with a tentative D call TRBD1 (6 bases). The CDR3 is 13 residues long. With 7 bases removed from V and 6 bases from J, the gap between germline ends came to 13 bases. The germline V gene encodes CDR1 SNHLY and CDR2 FYNNEI. CDR3 nucleotide sequence: TGTGCCAGCATGGGGGGGCGAGGTCAGCCCCAGCATTTT. It codes for CASMGGRGQPQHF.

The sample holds one count of this clone. This rearrangement joins TRBV18 to TRBJ2-7; D ambiguous. Trimming removed 0 bases at V and 4 bases at J, with 7 bases between. Germline CDR1 reads KGHSH; CDR2 reads LQKENI. CDR3 length: 13 residues. The DNA of the CDR3 is TGTGCCAGCTCACCACCGTTAGAGTACGAGCAGTACTTC. It yields the protein CASSPPLEYEQYF.

CDR3 sequence: CASSPRTGQGTASGKDTQYF. CDR3 in DNA: TGTGCCAGCAGTCCGAGAACGGGACAGGGTACCGCGAGCGGGAAGGATACGCAGTATTTT. This chain uses TRBV27 with TRBJ2-3, with TRBD1 identical over 9 bases. The CDR3 consists of 20 residues. J gave up 6 bases and V 5 bases, and 24 bases lay outside the gene matches. Germline CDR1 MNHEY, CDR2 SMNVEV (reference sequence).

The chain has TRBV5-5 and TRBJ2-7, with TRBD1 identical over 10 bases. V lost 2 bases to trimming and J lost 5 bases; unmatched junction nucleotides: 10. Germline V gene data show CDR1 as SGHKS and CDR2 as YYEKEE (reference sequence). The CDR3 extends over 16 amino acids. The CDR3 loop reads CASSFVRGQGSDEQYF. In DNA, the CDR3 is TGTGCCAGCAGCTTTGTCCGGGGACAGGGGAGTGACGAGCAGTACTTC. Full variable domain (rest looked up from reference TRBV5-5 and TRBJ2-7): DAGVTQSPTHLIKTRGQQVTLRCSPISGHKSVSWYQQVLGQGPQFIFQYYEKEERGRGNFPDRFSARQFPNYSSELNVNALLLGDSALYLCASSFVRGQGSDEQYFGPGTRLTVT.

V gene TRBV11-3 combines with J gene TRBJ2-2, with 8 bases matching TRBD1. The junction had 6 bases not matched to a gene; V was cut back by 5 bases and J by 1 base. From germline, CDR1 is SGHNT and CDR2 YENEEA. The CDR3 length is 16 residues. CDR3 protein: CASSVGQGWNTGELFF. The DNA for the CDR3 is TGTGCCAGCAGCGTCGGACAGGGCTGGAACACCGGGGAGCTGTTTTTT.

The chain uses TRBV9 and TRBJ2-7, with D tentatively TRBD1 (6 bases). From germline, CDR1 is SGDLS and CDR2 YYNGEE. With 0 bases removed from V and 7 bases from J, the gap between germline ends came to 20 bases. This CDR3 has 16 amino acids. CDR3 region: CASSVAKKGEFREQYF. CDR3 in DNA: TGTGCCAGCAGCGTAGCTAAAAAGGGGGAATTTCGGGAGCAGTACTTC.

This clone was observed at least ten times. This rearrangement joins TRBV19 to TRBJ2-5; D gene unclear. Germline V CDR1 and CDR2: LNHDA, SQIVND (reference sequence). V was trimmed by 5 bases and J by 5 bases, leaving 18 bases between them. This CDR3 has 15 residues. The chain's CDR3 is CASSVGSGLRETQYF. CDR3 bases: TGTGCCAGTAGTGTCGGATCGGGTCTTCGGGAGACCCAGTACTTC.

The V call is TRBV7-2, the J call TRBJ2-5, with TRBD2 as a possible D gene (6 bases). From germline, CDR1 is SGHTA and CDR2 FQGNSA. The CDR3 runs to 13 residues. Deletions cut 7 bases from V and 5 bases from J, with 14 bases between. CDR3 protein: CASNAGTFETQYF. The CDR3 DNA reads TGTGCCAGCAACGCAGGGACTTTCGAGACCCAGTACTTC.

The chain links TRBV18 to TRBJ2-3, with D unclear. The V gene's germline CDR1 is KGHSH and CDR2 LQKENI. The CDR3 is made up of 13 amino acids. The germline V and J ends were trimmed by 4 bases and 6 bases, with 11 bases remaining between them. CDR3 nucleotide sequence: TGTGCCAGCTCACTCGGCGACGGGGATACGCAGTATTTT. Translating it yields CASSLGDGDTQYF.

The chain joins TRBV4-1 to TRBJ2-3; D gene unclear. CDR1 and CDR2 from the germline V gene are MGHRA and YSYEKL. The CDR3 consists of 14 residues. Trimming cost V 0 bases and J 0 bases, with 4 bases left between them. The CDR3 nucleotides are TGCGCCAGCAGCCAAGATCCTAGCACAGATACGCAGTATTTT. It encodes CASSQDPSTDTQYF.

This chain connects TRBV5-1 to TRBJ1-2; the D is unclear. Trimming took 0 bases from V and 2 from J, leaving 8 bases between them. CDR1 and CDR2 (germline): SGHRS, YFSETQ. This CDR3 is 14 amino acids long. DNA of the CDR3: TGCGCCAGCAGCTTGGGTTCAGTAAACTATGGCTACACCTTC. Its translation is CASSLGSVNYGYTF.

The chain is built from TRBV30 and TRBJ2-7; 8 bases match TRBD1. J was trimmed by 6 bases and V by 1 base; bases with no gene match: 11. Germline CDR1 is GTSNPN and CDR2 is SVGIG (reference sequence). The CDR3 is 15 residues long. CDR3 in amino acids: CAWSGAALGQVEQYF. Here the CDR3 DNA reads TGTGCCTGGAGTGGAGCCGCGCTGGGACAGGTCGAGCAGTACTTC.

The J gene is TRBJ2-1, the V gene TRBV10-3, with D perhaps matching TRBD2 (6 bases). V lost 8 bases and J 2 bases, leaving 22 bases between the germline ends. Germline V CDR1 and CDR2: ENHRY, SYGVKD. The CDR3 is made up of 17 amino acids. The DNA for the CDR3 is TGTGCCATCCGCGGGACCCCTTCAGGTCCGACCTACAATGAGCAGTTCTTC. Its translation is CAIRGTPSGPTYNEQFF.

As regards this clone: Other nucleotide sequences from this sample produce the same CDR3. V usage is TRBV7-9 and J usage is TRBJ1-5; TRBD1 matches 8 bases. Germline V gene data show CDR1 as SEHNR and CDR2 as FQNEAQ (reference sequence). Germline trimming cut 4 bases from V and 1 base from J; bases unmatched to any gene: 3. The CDR3 length is 15 residues. CDR3 nucleotide sequence: TGTGCCAGCAGCTCAGACAGGGGCAGCAATCAGCCCCAGCATTTT. Encoded protein: CASSSDRGSNQPQHF.

V is TRBV18 and J is TRBJ1-1; TRBD1 aligns across 7 bases. Germline V gene sequence: CDR1 KGHSH, CDR2 LQKENI. V trimming: 9 bases; J trimming: 0 bases; junction bases outside the gene matches: 10. This CDR3 is 15 amino acids long. In nucleotides, the CDR3 is TGTGCCAGTCGACAGGGCCCCGTCATGAACACTGAAGCTTTCTTT. Protein product: CASRQGPVMNTEAFF.

The chain has TRBV27 and TRBJ1-1; D unclear. Between the trimmed V and J ends, which lost 1 base and 4 bases, there was a span of 16 bases. Germline V gene data show CDR1 as MNHEY and CDR2 as SMNVEV (reference sequence). The CDR3 loop spans 16 amino acids. CDR3 amino acids: CASSLLRADFGTEAFF. The CDR3 bases are TGTGCCAGCAGTTTATTGAGGGCAGATTTTGGCACTGAAGCTTTCTTT.

The V and J genes are TRBV7-3 and TRBJ2-1; TRBD2 is a possible D gene (6 bases). This CDR3 has 18 amino acids. Germline assignment: CDR1 SGHTA and CDR2 FQGTGA. Trimming took 0 bases from V and 4 from J, leaving 19 bases between them. The DNA for the CDR3 is TGTGCCAGCAGCTTAACCCCTCCGGGAGTGGAACCATACAATGAGCAGTTCTTC. Translating it yields CASSLTPPGVEPYNEQFF.

The chain uses TRBV4-3 and TRBJ1-1; D uncertain. The germline gives CDR1 LGHNA, CDR2 YSLEER. There are 15 residues in the CDR3. The V end lost 0 bases, the J end lost 6 bases, and 14 bases lay between the germline ends. The CDR3 sequence is CASSQDFREQAEAFF. The CDR3 region has the DNA TGCGCCAGCAGCCAAGATTTCCGGGAGCAGGCTGAAGCTTTCTTT.

The V gene is TRBV19, the J gene TRBJ2-1, with TRBD1 as a possible D gene (5 bases). The V and J ends lost 3 bases and 9 bases respectively, with 18 bases between them. CDR1 and CDR2 (germline): LNHDA, SQIVND (reference sequence). CDR3 size: 15 residues. The CDR3 region is CASSMYQGSRSEQFF. CDR3 nucleotides: TGTGCCAGTAGTATGTATCAGGGCTCCCGAAGTGAGCAGTTCTTC.

This clone was seen a single time. The chain employs TRBV7-2 and TRBJ2-3; TRBD1 is a possible D gene (5 bases). This CDR3 has 16 residues. V lost 1 base to trimming and J lost 0 bases, with 11 bases between them. CDR1 is SGHTA, CDR2 FQGNSA, per germline. CDR3 amino acids: CASSLVAGSSTDTQYF. DNA for the CDR3: TGTGCCAGCAGCTTAGTAGCAGGGTCCAGCACAGATACGCAGTATTTT.

The rearrangement uses TRBV7-9 and TRBJ2-1; TRBD2 aligns across 11 bases. Trimming removed 5 bases from V and 2 bases from J; junction bases left unmatched: 8. The CDR3 spans 17 residues. Germline assignment: CDR1 SEHNR and CDR2 FQNEAQ (reference sequence). The CDR3 sequence is CASSPSLAGATYNEQFF. The CDR3 coding sequence is TGTGCCAGCAGCCCGTCACTAGCGGGGGCCACCTACAATGAGCAGTTCTTC.

The chain is built from TRBV6-6 and TRBJ2-1, with D maybe TRBD1 (5 bases). Germline loops: CDR1 MNHNY, CDR2 SVGAGI (reference sequence). CDR3 length: 14 residues. The V gene lost 0 bases and the J gene lost 3 bases, with 6 bases spanning the gap. The CDR3 DNA is TGTGCCAGCAGTTACTCGACAGTCTACAATGAGCAGTTCTTC. It codes for CASSYSTVYNEQFF.